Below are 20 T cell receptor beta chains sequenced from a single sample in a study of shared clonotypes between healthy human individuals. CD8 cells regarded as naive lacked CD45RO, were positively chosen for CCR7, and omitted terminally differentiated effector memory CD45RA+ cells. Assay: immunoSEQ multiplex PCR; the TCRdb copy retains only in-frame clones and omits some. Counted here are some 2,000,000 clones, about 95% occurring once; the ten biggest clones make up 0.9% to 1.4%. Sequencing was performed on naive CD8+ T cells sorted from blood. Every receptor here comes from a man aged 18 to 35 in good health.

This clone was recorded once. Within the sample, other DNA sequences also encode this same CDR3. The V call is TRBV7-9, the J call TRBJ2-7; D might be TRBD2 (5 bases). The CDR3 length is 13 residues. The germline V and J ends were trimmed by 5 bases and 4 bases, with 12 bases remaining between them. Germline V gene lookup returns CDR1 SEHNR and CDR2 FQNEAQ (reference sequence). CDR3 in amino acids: CASSLGSVYEQYF. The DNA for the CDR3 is TGTGCCAGCAGCCTGGGGAGTGTTTACGAGCAGTACTTC.

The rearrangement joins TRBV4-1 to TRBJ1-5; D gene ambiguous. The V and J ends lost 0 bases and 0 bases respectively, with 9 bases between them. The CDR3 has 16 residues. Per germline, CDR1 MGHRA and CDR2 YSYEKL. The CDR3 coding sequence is TGCGCCAGCAGCCAAGATATTGCCCTTAGCAATCAGCCCCAGCATTTT. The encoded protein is CASSQDIALSNQPQHF.

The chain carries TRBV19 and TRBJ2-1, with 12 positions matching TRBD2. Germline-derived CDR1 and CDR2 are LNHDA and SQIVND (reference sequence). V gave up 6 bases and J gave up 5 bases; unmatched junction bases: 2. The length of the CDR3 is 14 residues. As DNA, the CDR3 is TGTGCCAGTAGACTAGCGGGGGGCAACAATGAGCAGTTCTTC. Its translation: CASRLAGGNNEQFF.

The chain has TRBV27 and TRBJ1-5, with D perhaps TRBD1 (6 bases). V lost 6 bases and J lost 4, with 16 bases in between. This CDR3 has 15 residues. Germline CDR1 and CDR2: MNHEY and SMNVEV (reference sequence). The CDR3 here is CASSPAPQGNQPQHF. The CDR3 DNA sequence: TGTGCCAGCAGCCCCGCGCCACAGGGAAATCAGCCCCAGCATTTT.

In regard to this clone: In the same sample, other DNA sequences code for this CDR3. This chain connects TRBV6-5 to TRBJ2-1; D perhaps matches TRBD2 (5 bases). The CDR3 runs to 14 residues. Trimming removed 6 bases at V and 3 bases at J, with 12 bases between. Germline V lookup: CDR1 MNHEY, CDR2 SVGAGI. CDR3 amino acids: CASSPSGSYNEQFF. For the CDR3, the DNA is TGTGCCAGCAGCCCGAGCGGAAGCTACAATGAGCAGTTCTTC.

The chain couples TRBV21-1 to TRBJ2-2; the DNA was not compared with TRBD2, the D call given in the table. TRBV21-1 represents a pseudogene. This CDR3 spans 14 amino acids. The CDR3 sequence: CASSWGGYPGELFF. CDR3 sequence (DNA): TGTGCCAGCAGCTGGGGAGGGTACCCCGGGGAGCTGTTTTTT.

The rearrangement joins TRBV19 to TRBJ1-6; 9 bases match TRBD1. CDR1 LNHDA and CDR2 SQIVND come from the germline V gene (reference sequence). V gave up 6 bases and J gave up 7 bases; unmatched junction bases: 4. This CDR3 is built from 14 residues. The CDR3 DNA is TGTGCCAGTAGCCCTACAGGGGGCAATTCACCCCTCCACTTT. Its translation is CASSPTGGNSPLHF.

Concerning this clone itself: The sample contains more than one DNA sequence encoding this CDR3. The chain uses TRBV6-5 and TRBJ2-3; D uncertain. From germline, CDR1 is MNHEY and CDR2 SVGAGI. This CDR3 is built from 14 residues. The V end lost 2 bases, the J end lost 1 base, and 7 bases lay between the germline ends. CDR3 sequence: CASSYGWGTDTQYF. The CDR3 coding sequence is TGTGCCAGCAGTTACGGTTGGGGCACAGATACGCAGTATTTT.

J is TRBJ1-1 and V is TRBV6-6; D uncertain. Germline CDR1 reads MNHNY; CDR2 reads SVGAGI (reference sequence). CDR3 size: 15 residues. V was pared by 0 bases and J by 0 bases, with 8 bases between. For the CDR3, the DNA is TGTGCCAGCAGTTACTCTCACGGGATGAACACTGAAGCTTTCTTT. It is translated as CASSYSHGMNTEAFF.

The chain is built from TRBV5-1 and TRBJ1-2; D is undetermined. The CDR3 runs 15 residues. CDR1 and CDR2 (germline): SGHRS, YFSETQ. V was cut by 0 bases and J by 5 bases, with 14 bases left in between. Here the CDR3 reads CASSLAVDGEYGYTF. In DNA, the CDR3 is TGCGCCAGCAGCTTGGCCGTTGACGGAGAGTATGGCTACACCTTC.

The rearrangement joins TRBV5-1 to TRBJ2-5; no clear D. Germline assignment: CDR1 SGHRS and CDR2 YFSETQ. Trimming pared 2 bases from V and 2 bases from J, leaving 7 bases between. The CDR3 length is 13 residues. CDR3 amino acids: CASSFALQETQYF. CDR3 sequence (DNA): TGCGCCAGCAGCTTTGCGCTTCAAGAGACCCAGTACTTC.

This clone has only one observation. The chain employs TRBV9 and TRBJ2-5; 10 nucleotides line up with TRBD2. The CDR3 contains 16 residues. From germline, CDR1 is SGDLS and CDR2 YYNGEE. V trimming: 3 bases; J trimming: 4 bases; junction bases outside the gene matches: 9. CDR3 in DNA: TGTGCCAGCAGCGCCGCTAGCGGGGGATCCGGAGAGACCCAGTACTTC. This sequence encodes CASSAASGGSGETQYF.

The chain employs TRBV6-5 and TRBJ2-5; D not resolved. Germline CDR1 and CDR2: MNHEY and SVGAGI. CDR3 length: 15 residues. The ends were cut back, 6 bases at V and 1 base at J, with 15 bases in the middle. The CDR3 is CASSPSTETQETQYF. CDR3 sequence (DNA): TGTGCCAGCAGCCCATCCACAGAGACCCAAGAGACCCAGTACTTC.

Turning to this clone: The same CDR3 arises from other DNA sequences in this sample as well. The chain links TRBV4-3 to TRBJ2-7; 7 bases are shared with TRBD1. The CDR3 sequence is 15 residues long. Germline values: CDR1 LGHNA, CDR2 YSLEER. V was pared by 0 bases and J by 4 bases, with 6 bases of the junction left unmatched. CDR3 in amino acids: CASSQDWTGLYEQYF. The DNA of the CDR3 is TGCGCCAGCAGCCAAGATTGGACAGGTCTTTACGAGCAGTACTTC.

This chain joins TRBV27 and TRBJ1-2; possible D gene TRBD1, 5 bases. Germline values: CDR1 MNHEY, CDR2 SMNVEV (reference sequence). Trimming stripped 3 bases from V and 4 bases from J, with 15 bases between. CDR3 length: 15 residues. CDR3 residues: CASSFFRDALYGYTF. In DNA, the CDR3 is TGTGCCAGCAGTTTTTTTCGGGACGCCCTCTATGGCTACACCTTC.

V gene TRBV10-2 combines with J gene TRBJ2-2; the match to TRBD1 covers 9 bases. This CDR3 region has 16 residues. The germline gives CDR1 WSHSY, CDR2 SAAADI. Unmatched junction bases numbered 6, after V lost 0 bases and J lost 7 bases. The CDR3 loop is CASSESLQGANGELFF. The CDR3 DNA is TGCGCCAGCAGTGAGTCATTACAGGGGGCGAACGGGGAGCTGTTTTTT.

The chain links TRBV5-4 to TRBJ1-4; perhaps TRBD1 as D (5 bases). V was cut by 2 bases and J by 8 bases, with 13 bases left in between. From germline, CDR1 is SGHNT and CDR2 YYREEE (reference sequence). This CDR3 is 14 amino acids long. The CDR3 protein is CASSLGQGGEKLFF. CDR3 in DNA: TGTGCCAGCAGCTTAGGGCAGGGAGGCGAAAAACTGTTTTTT.

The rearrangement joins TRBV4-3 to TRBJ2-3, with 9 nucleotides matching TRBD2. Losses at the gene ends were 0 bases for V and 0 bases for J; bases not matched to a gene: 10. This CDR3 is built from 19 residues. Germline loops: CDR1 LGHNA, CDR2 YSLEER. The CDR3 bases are TGCGCCAGCAGCCAAGAACCCTCTAGCGGGATGGGGAGCACAGATACGCAGTATTTT. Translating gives CASSQEPSSGMGSTDTQYF.

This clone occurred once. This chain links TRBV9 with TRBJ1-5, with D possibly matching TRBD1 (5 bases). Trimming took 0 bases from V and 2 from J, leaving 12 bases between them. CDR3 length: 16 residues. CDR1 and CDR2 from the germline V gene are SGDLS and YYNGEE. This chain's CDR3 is CASSVDRGRGNQPQHF. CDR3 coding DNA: TGTGCCAGCAGCGTAGACCGGGGACGGGGCAATCAGCCCCAGCATTTT.

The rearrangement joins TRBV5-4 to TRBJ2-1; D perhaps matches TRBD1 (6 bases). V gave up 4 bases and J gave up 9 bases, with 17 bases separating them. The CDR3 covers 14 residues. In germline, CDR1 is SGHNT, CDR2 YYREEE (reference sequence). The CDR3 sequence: CASSGQREGTEQFF. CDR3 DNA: TGTGCCAGCAGCGGACAGAGAGAGGGGACTGAGCAGTTCTTC. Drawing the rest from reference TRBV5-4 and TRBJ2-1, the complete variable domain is ETGVTQSPTHLIKTRGQQVTLRCSSQSGHNTVSWYQQALGQGPQFIFQYYREEENGRGNFPPRFSGLQFPNYSSELNVNALELDDSALYLCASSGQREGTEQFFGPGTRLTVL.